This entry describes one TCR beta chain. Its cognate antigen has yet to be identified. No per-base quality is available; no much larger clone lies one base away. The sample comes from a study of human T cells and chemical hapten exposure (dated by TCRdb to the early 2020s). Regarding the complete study: For sensitization, 2% DPC in acetone was applied to an approximately 2 cm by approximately 2 cm area of upper inner arm skin. Blood samples were taken from patients before sensitization (week 0) and at 2, 6 and about 24 weeks after DPC sensitization. Patients additionally received weekly therapeutic DPC doses to the scalp throughout the roughly 25-week study period. Libraries were combined into a pool for sequencing, and differences in TCR yield between samples came mainly from small differences in library volumes within the pool. For TCR sequencing, blood came from over 25 alopecia patients at anywhere from one to four time points (pre-sensitization, 2, 6 and 24 weeks). Patch testing was done on the upper back using Finn chambers containing 0.01% DPC, and results were scored after 6 days according to International Contact Dermatitis Research Group standards. In alopecia patients, the study followed how the peripheral blood TCR repertoire changed in vivo over primary and secondary sensitization to diphenylcyclopropenone (DPC), a hapten. The mostly female patient cohort included alopecia areata with under or over 50% scalp involvement, alopecia totalis and alopecia universalis.

Looking up the germline V gene yields CDR1 MDHEN and CDR2 SYDVKM. Cut back by 3 bases and 14 bases, the V and J ends lie 18 bases apart. Taken from cysteine to phenylalanine, the CDR3 has 13 residues. Just the 39-base CDR3 DNA is kept, in frame starting at base 1. Library creation used RACE. Sequenced using a NextSeq 500. Library preparation attached unique molecular identifiers to individual cDNA molecules for quantitative, reproducible TCR counting. For every blood RNA sample, sequencing covered both the TCR alpha and TCR beta chains. For the original study's pipeline: A median of approximately 96,000 TCRs per sample was observed, with a range of roughly 20,000 to 700,000. V, J and CDR3 annotation of the TCR reads was performed with the Decombinator software suite. Every sample was subsampled to the same number of TCRs (28,000) for the PS versus PT1 abundance plots. Expanded TCRs were defined as absent before sensitization and observed at least eight times at the 2-week time point. Clones were called with MiXCR by TCRdb after fastp trimmed the public reads at Q25, and only in-frame beta chains were retained. Rows with a matching CDR3 protein are joined into one entry that keeps the most common DNA and genes. The V and J calls and clone size come from TCRdb's table, not from the authors' own analysis. The sample profile shows approximately 120,000 distinct CDR3 sequences; less than 10% of them were found once. 3% to 4% of the sample is taken by the ten largest.

What the authors observed across the whole study: Repeated subsampling changed both the strength of the expansion versus patch-test correlation and the threshold at which the correlation became significant. Patch test score was positively correlated with the number of PT1 expanded TCRs, with significance at thresholds 8, 16 and 32 but not at 4. Alopecia, a presumed autoimmune disease, was present in all patients, so the immune response of the patients might differ from that of healthy individuals. No change with DPC sensitization was found in the number of TCRs above 1 in 1000 frequency, and no evidence of global repertoire structure alterations was found. Significantly more large CDR3 similarity clusters were formed by expanded TCRs than by pre-sensitization or healthy control sets, consistent with antigen-driven responses.

The time point label corresponds to: patch test 2, 6 weeks after DPC sensitization. The treatment or condition label, read with the paper, signifies: therapeutic diphenylcyclopropenone sensitization with weekly scalp DPC. Blood at each patch-test visit was drawn before the patch test was applied. Eligible patients were aged 18 to 70, diagnosed with alopecia, deemed suitable for DPC therapy, and excluded if pregnant. Total RNA was extracted from unfractionated whole blood collected in Tempus Blood RNA tubes. The sequence was collected from a woman in her 40s with alopecia areata. Some clones in this sample may be carry-over from other donors' samples. Sample: whole blood, taken in connection with sensitization to the hapten diphenylcyclopropenone (DPC). Rearrangement joined TRBV28 to TRBJ2-3; TRBD2 is a possible D gene, resting on 6 matching bases. This receptor carries the CDR3 CASSFMHRDSLYF. The nucleotides read TGTGCCAGCAGTTTCATGCACCGGGACTCCCTGTATTTT.